This passage covers 32 T cell receptor beta chains from one sample sequenced in a study of blood T cell repertoires in COVID-19. TCRdb keeps only in-frame clones here, not all; method: immunoSEQ multiplex PCR. The table lists 150,000 to 250,000 clones, 79% of them singletons, with roughly 5.7% in the top ten. The sequenced sample was peripheral blood. The receptors were gathered from a woman between 35 and 50 years old with COVID-19, enrolled during active disease.

The chain uses TRBV3-1 (or the pseudogene TRBV3-2) and TRBJ2-3; TRBD2 matches 8 bases. The germline gives CDR1 LGHDT, CDR2 YNNKEL (reference sequence). V gave up 1 base and J gave up 2 bases; unmatched junction bases: 5. The CDR3 extends over 16 amino acids. CDR3 nucleotides: TGTGCCAGCAGCCAAGGAAGCGGGGGTTTCACAGATACGCAGTATTTT. This codes for CASSQGSGGFTDTQYF.

V is TRBV19 and J is TRBJ1-2; D gene unclear. V lost 7 bases to trimming and J lost 4 bases, with 19 bases between them. Germline V gene sequence: CDR1 LNHDA, CDR2 SQIVND (reference sequence). The CDR3 is 15 residues long. CDR3 residues: CASTTLGSHGYGYTF. CDR3 DNA: TGTGCCAGTACAACCCTCGGGAGTCACGGCTATGGCTACACCTTC.

As concerns this clone: Other nucleotide sequences from this sample produce the same CDR3. The genes are TRBV6-6 and TRBJ2-7, with 8 bases fitting TRBD1. CDR3 length: 12 amino acids. Germline V gives CDR1 MNHNY, CDR2 SVGAGI (reference sequence). J gave up 6 bases and V 4 bases, and 2 bases lay outside the gene matches. CDR3 sequence reads: CASSSTGVEQYF. CDR3 in DNA: TGTGCCAGCAGTTCGACAGGGGTCGAGCAGTACTTC.

The chain is built from TRBV19 and TRBJ1-5, with D tentatively TRBD1 (5 bases). The V and J ends lost 6 bases and 0 bases respectively, with 9 bases between them. CDR1 and CDR2 from the germline V gene are LNHDA and SQIVND (reference sequence). The CDR3 is 14 residues long. CDR3 in amino acids: CASSTGVSNQPQHF. The CDR3 DNA reads as TGTGCCAGTAGCACGGGGGTTAGCAATCAGCCCCAGCATTTT.

The chain combines TRBV4-2 with TRBJ1-4; possible D gene TRBD1, 5 bases. The CDR3 extends over 16 amino acids. The V end lost 3 bases, the J end lost 5 bases, and 16 bases lay between the germline ends. From germline, CDR1 is LGHNA and CDR2 YNFKEQ. This CDR3 is CASSHGPQDLNEKLFF. In DNA form, the CDR3 reads TGTGCCAGCAGCCACGGTCCACAGGACCTGAATGAAAAACTGTTTTTT.

This sequence joins TRBV7-9 and TRBJ1-2; a weak D match, TRBD1 (6 bases). Germline V gene lookup returns CDR1 SEHNR and CDR2 FQNEAQ (reference sequence). The CDR3 consists of 15 residues. The V and J ends lost 5 bases and 3 bases respectively, with 16 bases between them. The CDR3 loop reads CASSTWDTLDYGYTF. The CDR3 DNA reads TGTGCCAGCAGCACCTGGGACACTTTGGACTATGGCTACACCTTC.

The gene calls are TRBV19 and TRBJ1-2; 8 positions agree with TRBD1. This CDR3 is 17 amino acids long. Germline V gene sequence: CDR1 LNHDA, CDR2 SQIVND (reference sequence). After removal of 6 bases from V and 4 bases from J, the junction contained 16 bases not matched to a gene. CDR3 sequence (DNA): TGTGCCAGTAGCCTACCCACGGACAGGGACAGTTCCTATGGCTACACCTTC. The encoded protein is CASSLPTDRDSSYGYTF.

The V gene is TRBV19, the J gene TRBJ1-1; a possible D gene is TRBD1 (5 bases). V shed 4 bases and J shed 6 bases, with 15 bases lying between them. This CDR3 contains 14 residues. CDR1 is LNHDA, CDR2 SQIVND, per germline (reference sequence). The CDR3 loop is CASSTGGGFAEAFF. As DNA, the CDR3 is TGTGCCAGTAGTACGGGGGGGGGTTTCGCTGAAGCTTTCTTT.

This clone was counted a single time. This chain connects TRBV7-8 to TRBJ2-7, with 10 bases matching TRBD1. J gave up 6 bases and V 5 bases, and 4 bases lay outside the gene matches. The CDR3 extends over 13 amino acids. Germline V gene sequence: CDR1 SGHVS, CDR2 FQNEAQ. The CDR3 region is CASSRGTGAEQYF. The DNA for the CDR3 is TGTGCCAGCAGCCGGGGGACAGGGGCCGAGCAGTACTTC. The whole variable domain, filled in from reference TRBV7-8 and TRBJ2-7, reads GAGVSQSPRYKVAKRGQDVALRCDPISGHVSLFWYQQALGQGPEFLTYFQNEAQLDKSGLPSDRFFAERPEGSVSTLKIQRTQQEDSAVYLCASSRGTGAEQYFGPGTRLTVT.

Remarks on this clone: In the same sample, other DNA sequences code for this CDR3. The genes are TRBV9 and TRBJ2-2, with D perhaps matching TRBD1 (5 bases). Germline loops: CDR1 SGDLS, CDR2 YYNGEE. V lost 0 bases, J lost 7 bases, and 10 bases lay in between. The CDR3 runs to 14 residues. The CDR3 coding sequence is TGTGCCAGCAGCGTAGGGCAGGGCGGCGGGGAGCTGTTTTTT. Translation: CASSVGQGGGELFF. Complete variable domain (other parts from reference TRBV9 and TRBJ2-2): DSGVTQTPKHLITATGQRVTLRCSPRSGDLSVYWYQQSLDQGLQFLIQYYNGEERAKGNILERFSAQQFPDLHSELNLSSLELGDSALYFCASSVGQGGGELFFGEGSRLTVL.

The gene calls are TRBV5-4 and TRBJ2-1, with 7 bases that match TRBD2. Germline assignment: CDR1 SGHNT and CDR2 YYREEE (reference sequence). The CDR3 loop spans 15 amino acids. V trimming: 3 bases; J trimming: 0 bases; junction bases outside the gene matches: 3. CDR3 amino acids: CASSWGGNSYNEQFF. The DNA for the CDR3 is TGTGCCAGCAGCTGGGGGGGGAACTCCTACAATGAGCAGTTCTTC.

The chain joins TRBV19 to TRBJ1-6; 9 bases are shared with TRBD1. Unmatched junction bases numbered 3, after V lost 0 bases and J lost 9 bases. Germline assignment: CDR1 LNHDA and CDR2 SQIVND (reference sequence). CDR3 size: 15 residues. This CDR3 reads CASSIEGQGGSPLHF. DNA of the CDR3: TGTGCCAGTAGTATAGAGGGACAGGGAGGTTCACCCCTCCACTTT.

The count of this clone is one. This CDR3 is CASSLAGTGLKGEQFF. The CDR3 nucleotides read TGTGCCAGCAGCTTGGCCGGGACAGGATTAAAGGGTGAGCAGTTCTTC. The rearrangement links TRBV7-2 to TRBJ2-1; 8 positions agree with TRBD1. Germline V gene data show CDR1 as SGHTA and CDR2 as FQGNSA. V shed 3 bases and J 9 bases; nucleotides not matched to a gene: 13. The CDR3 is 16 amino acids. Full variable domain (outside the CDR3, taken from reference TRBV7-2 and TRBJ2-1): GAGVSQSPSNKVTEKGKDVELRCDPISGHTALYWYRQSLGQGLEFLIYFQGNSAPDKSGLPSDRFSAERTGGSVSTLTIQRTQQEDSAVYLCASSLAGTGLKGEQFFGPGTRLTVL.

The chain recombines TRBV2 with TRBJ1-1; D is perhaps TRBD1 (5 bases). CDR3 size: 14 residues. From germline, CDR1 is SNHLY and CDR2 FYNNEI. V dropped 2 bases and J dropped 3 bases, with 10 bases sitting between them. CDR3 in amino acids: CASSEFGGDTEAFF. The CDR3 bases are TGTGCCAGCAGTGAATTTGGAGGGGACACTGAAGCTTTCTTT.

V is TRBV7-2 and J is TRBJ2-3, with D possibly being TRBD2 (7 bases). The V and J ends lost 4 bases and 0 bases respectively, with 14 bases between them. The CDR3 is 16 amino acids. Per the germline V gene, CDR1 is SGHTA and CDR2 is FQGNSA. CDR3 region: CASSSGLGGSTDTQYF. CDR3 in DNA: TGTGCCAGCAGCTCCGGACTAGGGGGGAGCACAGATACGCAGTATTTT.

The chain carries TRBV7-9 and TRBJ1-4; TRBD1 agrees at 8 bases. The CDR3 is 16 residues long. J gave up 8 bases and V 5 bases, and 13 bases lay outside the gene matches. From germline, CDR1 is SEHNR and CDR2 FQNEAQ (reference sequence). The CDR3 nucleotides are TGTGCCAGCAGCACTACGATCGGACAGGGTGGCGAAAAACTGTTTTTT. This encodes CASSTTIGQGGEKLFF.

DNA for the CDR3: TGTGCCAGCAGTCCCCCCCCAGTCTACGAGCAGTACTTC. Residues: CASSPPPVYEQYF. The rearrangement joins TRBV28 to TRBJ2-7; D is uncertain. Germline CDR1 reads MDHEN; CDR2 reads SYDVKM. There are 13 residues in the CDR3. V lost 5 bases and J 3 bases, leaving 11 bases between the germline ends.

V is TRBV10-3 and J is TRBJ2-3; 10 nucleotides agree with TRBD2. The CDR3 has 16 residues. Trimming took 5 bases from V and 7 from J; bases not matched to a gene: 12. Germline CDR1 is ENHRY and CDR2 is SYGVKD. CDR3 protein: CAISLDIAGGGNTQYF. The DNA of the CDR3 is TGTGCCATCAGTCTTGACATAGCGGGGGGAGGAAATACGCAGTATTTT.

This chain joins TRBV19 and TRBJ1-4; D ambiguous. This CDR3 spans 15 amino acids. V lost 5 bases to trimming and J lost 5 bases, with 15 bases between them. Germline CDR1 LNHDA, CDR2 SQIVND (reference sequence). DNA of the CDR3: TGTGCCAGTAGTCCCCCGGGAAGGATAAATGAAAAACTGTTTTTT. Protein: CASSPPGRINEKLFF.

The chain has TRBV7-2 and TRBJ2-1; possible D gene TRBD2, 5 bases. The CDR3 length is 14 residues. CDR1 and CDR2 from the germline V gene are SGHTA and FQGNSA. V dropped 5 bases and J dropped 2 bases, with 10 bases sitting between them. As DNA, the CDR3 is TGTGCCAGCAGCCTTTCGACTACCTACAATGAGCAGTTCTTC. Translating it yields CASSLSTTYNEQFF.

This clone has a handful of counts. As DNA, the CDR3 is TGTGCCAGCAGTACCCTGACTAGCACAGATACGCAGTATTTT. Its protein is CASSTLTSTDTQYF. V usage is TRBV6-2 or TRBV6-3 and J usage is TRBJ2-3; D not resolved. Germline V gene lookup returns CDR1 MNHEY and CDR2 SVGEGT. The CDR3 spans 14 residues. V was trimmed by 5 bases and J by 0 bases, leaving 9 bases between them.

The rearrangement uses TRBV6-1 and TRBJ2-3; tentative D call: TRBD1 (7 bases). The CDR3 spans 14 residues. In germline, CDR1 is MNHNS, CDR2 SASEGT. The V and J ends lost 2 bases and 6 bases respectively, with 12 bases between them. The CDR3 here is CASSERSGGDTQYF. In DNA form, the CDR3 reads TGTGCCAGCAGTGAACGGTCAGGGGGGGATACGCAGTATTTT.

The chain employs TRBV7-2 and TRBJ2-7; 9 bases match TRBD2. The CDR3 covers 14 residues. Germline CDR1 and CDR2: SGHTA and FQGNSA. V lost 3 bases, J lost 4 bases, and 4 bases stayed unmatched. CDR3 in amino acids: CASSFPTSGYEQYF. CDR3 nucleotide sequence: TGTGCCAGCAGCTTTCCGACTAGCGGATACGAGCAGTACTTC.

The chain combines TRBV2 with TRBJ1-2, with 8 positions matching TRBD1. The CDR3 runs to 14 residues. Germline V gene data show CDR1 as SNHLY and CDR2 as FYNNEI. The junction had 9 bases not matched to a gene; V was cut back by 8 bases and J by 4 bases. The CDR3 here is CASGQGIIGYGYTF. The CDR3 coding sequence is TGTGCCAGCGGACAGGGAATCATCGGCTATGGCTACACCTTC.

The rearrangement links TRBV5-8 to TRBJ2-7; D possibly corresponds to TRBD2 (6 bases). The CDR3 has 12 residues. Trimming removed 6 bases from V and 12 bases from J, with 19 bases in between. In germline, CDR1 is SGHTS, CDR2 YDEGEE. Here the CDR3 DNA reads TGTGCCAGCACCCCCGGCAGGCCCGGGAGGTACTTC. Protein sequence: CASTPGRPGRYF.

The rearrangement uses TRBV30 and TRBJ2-7; possible D gene TRBD1, 6 bases. The V gene's germline CDR1 is GTSNPN and CDR2 SVGIG (reference sequence). This CDR3 comprises 14 residues. V was clipped by 4 bases and J by 3 bases, with 16 bases between them. The CDR3 nucleotides read TGTGCCTGGACACAGGGTAATTCGGGCTACGAGCAGTACTTC. Residues: CAWTQGNSGYEQYF.

J is TRBJ1-5 and V is TRBV6-6; D unclear. Trimming removed 2 bases from V and 0 bases from J, with 8 bases in between. The V gene's germline CDR1 is MNHNY and CDR2 SVGAGI (reference sequence). The CDR3 covers 15 residues. CDR3 nucleotide sequence: TGTGCCAGCAGTTACCAACAGCATAGCAATCAGCCCCAGCATTTT. It yields the protein CASSYQQHSNQPQHF.

The V call is TRBV19, the J call TRBJ1-2; 8 bases fit TRBD1. Germline assignment: CDR1 LNHDA and CDR2 SQIVND (reference sequence). The CDR3 has 15 amino acids. Losses at the gene ends were 3 bases for V and 4 bases for J; bases not matched to a gene: 7. DNA of the CDR3: TGTGCCAGTAGTATCTCAGGGGGCCAAGGCTATGGCTACACCTTC. Translated, it gives CASSISGGQGYGYTF.

The chain recombines TRBV7-2 with TRBJ1-5; TRBD1 might be the D (6 bases). The CDR3 covers 14 residues. Trimming pared 4 bases from V and 5 bases from J, leaving 12 bases between. Germline values: CDR1 SGHTA, CDR2 FQGNSA. Here the CDR3 reads CASSSGTLYQPQHF. The CDR3 nucleotides are TGTGCCAGCAGCTCAGGGACACTTTATCAGCCCCAGCATTTT.

This clone was observed a few times. The chain couples TRBV30 to TRBJ2-5; D gene uncertain. The CDR3 totals 13 residues. V lost 2 bases to trimming and J lost 1 base, with 8 bases between them. Germline CDR1 GTSNPN, CDR2 SVGIG (reference sequence). The CDR3 reads CAWSWSRQETQYF. CDR3 coding DNA: TGTGCCTGGAGTTGGAGCCGCCAAGAGACCCAGTACTTC.

The chain employs TRBV24-1 and TRBJ2-1; 9 bases agree with TRBD1. CDR1 is KGHDR, CDR2 SFDVKD, per germline. This CDR3 is 14 amino acids long. Losses at the gene ends were 8 bases for V and 8 bases for J; bases not matched to a gene: 9. The CDR3 protein is CATMDRGIGDEQFF. The CDR3 DNA is TGTGCCACCATGGACAGGGGAATAGGAGATGAGCAGTTCTTC.

The gene calls are TRBV9 and TRBJ2-1; 7 bases align to TRBD2. The J segment lost 4 bases and the V segment lost 1 base, leaving 5 bases of the junction unmatched. From germline, CDR1 is SGDLS and CDR2 YYNGEE. The CDR3 is 15 residues long. Written as DNA, the CDR3 is TGTGCCAGCAGCGTATCGGGGGGACGGTACAATGAGCAGTTCTTC. Amino acids: CASSVSGGRYNEQFF.